These T cell receptor beta chains were read from a single sample in a study of blood T cell repertoires in COVID-19. Data came from immunoSEQ multiplex PCR; TCRdb stores just in-frame clones and leaves some out. The table lists 150,000 to 200,000 clones, 79% of them singletons. The sample was peripheral blood. These receptors were taken from a man aged 60 to 69 with active or convalescent COVID-19. CDR3s include the opening cysteine and the closing phenylalanine or tryptophan. A D gene is named only where the DNA matches it firmly. Clone sizes are given selectively: once, few, many, or a class where the clone is expanded.

>NA|TRBV4-3|NA|16|TRBJ2-3
CASSQVAEACTDTQYF
TGCGCCAGCAGCCAGGTAGCGGAAGCCTGCACAGATACGCAGTATTTT
>NA|TRBV19|NA|14|TRBJ1-4
CASSILGSYEKLFF
TGTGCCAGTAGTATACTAGGGAGTTATGAAAAACTGTTTTTT
>TRBD1|TRBV28|NA|15|TRBJ2-7
CASSVQTGIPYEQYF
TGTGCCAGCAGTGTCCAGACAGGGATCCCCTACGAGCAGTACTTC
>TRBD2|TRBV15|NA|16|TRBJ2-1
CATSSGLASNRGEQFF
TGTGCCACCAGCAGTGGACTAGCGAGCAATCGGGGGGAGCAGTTCTTC
>NA|TRBV2|NA|14|TRBJ2-5
CASRLGHNQETQYF
TGTGCCAGCAGGTTGGGACACAATCAAGAGACCCAGTACTTC
>TRBD1|TRBV28|NA|14|TRBJ1-2
CASSLGGTEYGYTF
TGTGCCAGCAGTTTAGGAGGGACAGAGTATGGCTACACCTTC
>TRBD2|TRBV27|NA|16|TRBJ2-7
CASSLRTSGEPYEQYF
TGTGCCAGCAGTTTAAGGACTAGCGGGGAACCCTACGAGCAGTACTTC
>TRBD2|TRBV9|NA|14|TRBJ2-2
CASSASGNTGELFF
TGTGCCAGCAGCGCTAGCGGGAACACCGGGGAGCTGTTTTTT
>NA|TRBV27|NA|13|TRBJ2-5
CASSFGQKETQYF
TGTGCCAGCAGTTTCGGACAGAAAGAGACCCAGTACTTC
>NA|TRBV6-5|NA|13|TRBJ2-7
CASTERRVPEQYF
TGTGCCAGCACCGAGAGGAGGGTGCCCGAGCAGTACTTC
>TRBD2|TRBV5-1|once|15|TRBJ2-7
CASSLTGLASQSIGF
TGCGCCAGCAGCCTGACGGGACTAGCCAGTCAGAGTATAGGCTTC
>TRBD1|TRBV28|NA|12|TRBJ2-7
CASKQGYYEQYF
TGTGCCAGCAAACAGGGGTACTACGAGCAGTACTTC
>TRBD1|TRBV5-4|NA|13|TRBJ2-7
CASSSQGDYEQYF
TGTGCCAGCAGCTCACAGGGGGACTACGAGCAGTACTTC
>TRBD2|TRBV5-1|once|17|TRBJ2-1
CASSLELGGSSYNEQFF
TGCGCCAGCAGCTTGGAACTCGGGGGGAGCTCCTACAATGAGCAGTTCTTC
>TRBD1|TRBV18|NA|13|TRBJ2-2
CASSQTGPGELFF
TGTGCCAGCTCACAGACAGGGCCCGGGGAGCTGTTTTTT
>TRBD1|TRBV30|NA|15|TRBJ1-2
CAWSVSQGLLGGYTF
TGTGCCTGGAGTGTATCACAGGGGCTCCTCGGGGGCTACACCTTC
>NA|TRBV7-2|NA|13|TRBJ2-7
CASSLANTYEQYF
TGTGCCAGCAGCTTAGCGAACACCTACGAGCAGTACTTC
>NA|TRBV3-1/TRBV3-2|NA|13|TRBJ2-3
CASSQGGVDTQYF
TGTGCCAGCAGCCAAGGGGGAGTGGATACGCAGTATTTT
>NA|TRBV7-9|few|14|TRBJ1-1
CASSSDWGGTEAFF
TGTGCCAGCAGCTCTGACTGGGGGGGAACTGAAGCTTTCTTT
>NA|TRBV4-1|NA|15|TRBJ1-2
CASSLVDTGEGGYTF
TGCGCCAGCAGCTTAGTCGACACTGGAGAGGGTGGCTACACCTTC
>TRBD2|TRBV9|NA|14|TRBJ2-1
CASSAGLEADEQFF
TGTGCCAGCAGCGCGGGACTAGAGGCCGATGAGCAGTTCTTC
>NA|TRBV18|NA|13|TRBJ2-7
CASSPLPQNEQYF
TGTGCCAGCTCACCGCTCCCACAGAACGAGCAGTACTTC
>NA|TRBV29-1|NA|12|TRBJ2-7
CSVERDSYEQYF
TGCAGCGTTGAGAGGGATTCCTACGAGCAGTACTTC
>NA|TRBV7-2|once|14|TRBJ1-2
CASSLGGQGGGYTF
TGTGCCAGCAGCTTAGGTGGTCAGGGAGGCGGCTACACCTTC
>TRBD1|TRBV18|once|14|TRBJ2-5
CASSRDRDQETQYF
TGTGCCAGCTCGCGCGACAGGGATCAGGAGACCCAGTACTTC
>NA|TRBV14|NA|14|TRBJ2-2
CASSMGRLTGELFF
TGTGCCAGCAGCATGGGCAGGCTAACCGGGGAGCTGTTTTTT
>NA|TRBV19|NA|14|TRBJ1-4
CASSLGREGEKLFF
TGTGCCAGTAGTTTAGGGAGGGAAGGTGAAAAACTGTTTTTT